The 18 T cell receptor beta chains given below trace back to one sample, sequenced in a study of regulatory T cells in long-lasting Graves disease. Library construction for TCR beta used iRepertoire HTBI primers and Arm-PCR of CDR3 regions. TCRdb re-called the multiplex PCR reads through MiXCR, storing one row per CDR3 protein. The sample yields roughly 420,000 distinct CDR3 sequences, 16% seen once. As for time point: newly diagnosed GD, antithyroid drugs for less than 3 months. Generation of the TCR library employed RNA extracted from PBMCs. Another study also made use of these data, one on T cells in Graves' hyperthyroidism and ophthalmopathy.

Sequenced here: peripheral blood mononuclear cells (PBMCs), sampled at new diagnosis, from a patient treated with antithyroid drugs. The receptors were gathered from a woman aged 25 to 39 with Graves disease.

This clonotype was seen repeatedly, ten times or more. The rearrangement links TRBV5-1 to TRBJ2-4, with a possible D match to TRBD2 (6 bases). CDR1 and CDR2 (germline): SGHRS, YFSETQ. V was cut by 2 bases and J by 3 bases, with 12 bases left in between. The CDR3 length is 15 residues. This CDR3 is CASSFNGGDKNIQYF. CDR3 nucleotide sequence: TGCGCCAGCAGCTTCAACGGGGGTGACAAAAACATTCAGTACTTC.

Note on this clonotype: This may be a read error: a much more frequent sequence differs by one nucleotide. V usage is TRBV3-1 and J usage is TRBJ2-7; D ambiguous. The CDR3 is 17 amino acids. Germline V gene lookup returns CDR1 LGHDT and CDR2 YNNKEL (reference sequence). The CDR3 loop is CASSQDRAGRRLVELYF. The CDR3, as DNA: TGTGCCAGCAGCCAAGATCGGGCAGGCAGACGGCTTGTTGAGCTGTACTTC.

This clonotype has a handful of counts. The V call is TRBV20-1, the J call TRBJ2-3; 7 positions match TRBD2. Germline-derived CDR1 and CDR2 are DFQATT and SNEGSKA (reference sequence). V lost 6 bases to trimming and J lost 5 bases; unmatched junction nucleotides: 8. This CDR3 comprises 13 residues. This chain's CDR3 is CSAGPSGRDTQYF. The CDR3 DNA is TGCAGTGCCGGGCCTAGCGGCAGAGATACGCAGTATTTT.

This clonotype has just a few counts. The chain carries TRBV11-3 and TRBJ2-2; D uncertain. The CDR3 contains 12 residues. Trimming cost V 10 bases and J 3 bases, with 9 bases left between them. CDR1 and CDR2 (germline): SGHNT, YENEEA. This CDR3 reads CATQPDTGELFF. DNA of the CDR3: TGTGCCACCCAGCCGGACACCGGGGAGCTGTTTTTT.

Many counts were recorded for this clonotype. The chain joins TRBV20-1 to TRBJ2-2; 7 nucleotides match TRBD2. CDR1 is DFQATT and CDR2 is SNEGSKA in the germline V gene (reference sequence). V dropped 3 bases and J dropped 5; count of bases not matched to a gene: 6. The length of the CDR3 is 14 residues. The DNA for the CDR3 is TGCAGTGCTAGTCAAGGGGAGGGGACCGGGGAGCTGTTTTTT. Its protein is CSASQGEGTGELFF.

This clonotype was seen at least ten times. This chain connects TRBV12-3 or TRBV12-4 to TRBJ1-5; 7 bases agree with TRBD1. The junction had 11 bases not matched to a gene; V was cut back by 3 bases and J by 3 bases. There are 17 residues in the CDR3. CDR3 amino acids: CASSFFGTVYNNQPQHF. The CDR3 nucleotides are TGTGCCAGCAGTTTTTTCGGGACAGTGTATAACAATCAGCCCCAGCATTTT.

This clonotype was seen repeatedly, ten times or more. This rearrangement joins TRBV5-5 to TRBJ2-3; D may match TRBD1 or TRBD2 (5 bases each). In germline, CDR1 is SGHKS, CDR2 YYEKEE (reference sequence). Trimming shortened V by 2 bases and J by 0 bases, and 10 bases separated the two germline ends. The CDR3 is made up of 15 amino acids. The CDR3, as DNA: TGTGCCAGCAGCTTTTGGGACGGGAGCACAGATACGCAGTATTTT. As protein: CASSFWDGSTDTQYF.

A word on this clonotype: A much larger clone lies one base from this, so it may be a read error. The genes are TRBV7-8 and TRBJ1-6; the match to TRBD1 covers 9 bases. Germline values: CDR1 SGHVS, CDR2 FQNEAQ. CDR3 length: 17 residues. The CDR3 protein is CASSLGAATGGRSPLPF. Here the CDR3 DNA reads TGTGCCAGCAGCTTAGGGGCAGCGACAGGGGGACGGTCACCCCTCCCCTTT.

This clonotype showed up many times. In DNA, the CDR3 is TGCGCCAGCCAGCGGACGGATTACACCGGGGAGCTGTTTTTT. The encoded protein is CASQRTDYTGELFF. J is TRBJ2-2 and V is TRBV5-1; TRBD2 might be the D (5 bases). The CDR3 sequence is 14 residues long. The germline CDR1 and CDR2 sequences are SGHRS and YFSETQ. Trimming took off 7 bases at V and 3 bases at J, with 13 bases between the two ends.

This clonotype has just one count. The CDR3: CAISPTSGLINNEQFF. The CDR3 DNA follows: TGTGCCATCAGCCCTACTAGCGGGTTGATCAACAATGAGCAGTTCTTC. The V gene is TRBV10-3, the J gene TRBJ2-1; 9 positions agree with TRBD2. Per the germline V gene, CDR1 is ENHRY and CDR2 is SYGVKD. The CDR3 runs to 16 residues. V shed 6 bases and J 5 bases; nucleotides not matched to a gene: 11.

Only a few counts were recorded for this clonotype. Possible read error: a much larger clone is one base away. The genes are TRBV6-5 and TRBJ2-5; D may be TRBD1 (6 bases). The germline V gene encodes CDR1 MNHEY and CDR2 SVGAGI. The CDR3 totals 14 residues. The CDR3 DNA reads TGTGCCAGCAGTTACTCGAAGGGACAAGAGGCCCAGTACTTC. It encodes CASSYSKGQEAQYF.

This clonotype came up many times. The chain is built from TRBV7-9 and TRBJ2-7, with 7 bases fitting TRBD1. The CDR3 covers 14 residues. CDR1 and CDR2 (germline): SEHNR, FQNEAQ (reference sequence). V dropped 5 bases and J dropped 7; count of bases not matched to a gene: 11. CDR3 DNA: TGTGCCAGCAGCCCCTCCGGGACAGAAAATGAGCAGTACTTC. Protein product: CASSPSGTENEQYF.

This clonotype was observed at least ten times. The chain employs TRBV10-3 and TRBJ2-7; possible D gene TRBD1, 5 bases. Looked up from germline, CDR1 is ENHRY and CDR2 is SYGVKD. CDR3 length: 14 residues. Trimming removed 4 bases from V and 3 bases from J, with 13 bases in between. This CDR3 reads CAISAETANYEQYF. Written as DNA, the CDR3 is TGTGCCATCAGTGCAGAGACAGCCAACTACGAGCAGTACTTC.

This clonotype was counted between two and nine times. The CDR3 sequence: CATSRGLESEQFF. The CDR3 DNA sequence: TGTGCCACCAGCAGAGGACTAGAGAGTGAGCAGTTCTTC. The chain carries TRBV15 and TRBJ2-1; D perhaps matches TRBD2 (6 bases). The CDR3 extends over 13 amino acids. V was cut by 1 base and J by 9 bases, with 10 bases left in between. Germline V CDR1 and CDR2: LNHNV, YYDKDF (reference sequence).

This clonotype was observed a handful of times. The conserved phenylalanine or tryptophan is not found at the CDR3 terminus, so this likely reflects a read error. The rearrangement joins TRBV10-3 to TRBJ1-1; TRBD1 might be the D (5 bases). The CDR3 length is 16 residues. Trimming removed 0 bases at V and 2 bases at J, with 13 bases between. Looked up from germline, CDR1 is ENHRY and CDR2 is SYGVKD. CDR3 sequence: CAISESIMGGNTEAFL. DNA of the CDR3: TGTGCCATCAGTGAGTCGATCATGGGGGGAAACACTGAAGCTTTCCTT.

In its sample, this clonotype was seen many times. This sequence joins TRBV3-1 and TRBJ2-1; TRBD2 might be the D (6 bases). The CDR3 extends over 14 amino acids. V lost 4 bases and J lost 6, with 13 bases in between. Germline CDR1 LGHDT, CDR2 YNNKEL (reference sequence). The CDR3 DNA is TGTGCCAGCAGCCTGGGTGGGGGGTCCAATGAGCAGTTCTTC. Amino acids: CASSLGGGSNEQFF.

At least ten counts were recorded for this clonotype. The chain combines TRBV11-3 with TRBJ2-7; 11 nucleotides agree with TRBD2. This CDR3 has 15 amino acids. After removal of 5 bases from V and 2 bases from J, the junction contained 5 bases not matched to a gene. Germline lookup yields CDR1 SGHNT and CDR2 YENEEA. The CDR3 spells CASSLGTSGAYEQYF. Here the CDR3 DNA reads TGTGCCAGCAGCCTCGGGACTAGCGGAGCCTACGAGCAGTACTTC.

This clonotype occurred many times. The V call is TRBV3-1, the J call TRBJ1-2; D gene uncertain. The CDR3 is made up of 13 amino acids. The germline gives CDR1 LGHDT, CDR2 YNNKEL (reference sequence). The V end lost 1 base, the J end lost 3 bases, and 6 bases lay between the germline ends. DNA for the CDR3: TGTGCCAGCAGCCAAGTAAGGGACTATGGCTACACCTTC. It is translated as CASSQVRDYGYTF.